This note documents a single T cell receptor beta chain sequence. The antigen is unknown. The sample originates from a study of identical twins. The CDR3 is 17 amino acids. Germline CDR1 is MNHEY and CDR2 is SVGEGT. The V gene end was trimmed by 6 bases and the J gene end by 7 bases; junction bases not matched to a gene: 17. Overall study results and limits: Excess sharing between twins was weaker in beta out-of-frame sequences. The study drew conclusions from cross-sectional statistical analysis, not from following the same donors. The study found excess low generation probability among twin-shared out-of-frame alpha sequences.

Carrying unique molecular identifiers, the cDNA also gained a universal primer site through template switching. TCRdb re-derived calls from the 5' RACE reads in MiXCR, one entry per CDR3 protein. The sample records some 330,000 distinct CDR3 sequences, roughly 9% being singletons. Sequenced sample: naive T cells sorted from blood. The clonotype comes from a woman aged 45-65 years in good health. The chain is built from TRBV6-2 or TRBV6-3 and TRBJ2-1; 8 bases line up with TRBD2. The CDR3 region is CASRDSGRRGMGNEQFF. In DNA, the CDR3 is TGTGCCAGCAGAGACAGCGGGAGACGGGGGATGGGTAATGAGCAGTTCTTC.